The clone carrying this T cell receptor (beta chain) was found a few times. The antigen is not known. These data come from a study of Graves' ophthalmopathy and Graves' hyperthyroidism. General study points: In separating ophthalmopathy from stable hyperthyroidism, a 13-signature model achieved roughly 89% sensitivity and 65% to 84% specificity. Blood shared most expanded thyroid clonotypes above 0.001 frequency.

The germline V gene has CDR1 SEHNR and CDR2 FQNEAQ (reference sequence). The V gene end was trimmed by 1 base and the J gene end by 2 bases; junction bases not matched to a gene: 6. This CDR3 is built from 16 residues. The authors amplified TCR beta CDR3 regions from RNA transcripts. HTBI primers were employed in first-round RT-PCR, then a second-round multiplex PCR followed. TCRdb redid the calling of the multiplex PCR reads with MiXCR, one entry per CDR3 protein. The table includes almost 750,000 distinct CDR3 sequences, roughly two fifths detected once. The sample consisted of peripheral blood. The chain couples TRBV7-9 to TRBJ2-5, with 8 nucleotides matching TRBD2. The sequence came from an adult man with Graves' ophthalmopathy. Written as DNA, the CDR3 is TGTGCCAGCAGCTTAGTACGGGGGGGCCCACAAGAGACCCAGTACTTC. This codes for CASSLVRGGPQETQYF.